This TCR beta chain comes out of a study of cytomegalovirus exposure and HLA in healthy donors. Study observations and caveats: Among TCR sequences, most were rare, though some public TCRs appeared in many donors. Listed as cytomegalovirus-associated were 150 to 200 TCR beta chains.

The roughly 120-subject validation cohort, separate from the approximately 670-subject first cohort, included the donors. With regard to this clone: Antigen specificity is unknown.

This table comes from immunoSEQ multiplex PCR, and its TCRdb copy is limited to in-frame clones, with some not included. This sample has approximately 190,000 clones; roughly 82% occur once, and the top ten carry roughly 7%. The CDR3 has 13 residues. Trimming pared 0 bases from V and 6 bases from J, leaving 9 bases between. CDR1 and CDR2 from the germline V gene are SGDLS and YYNGEE. Source material: PBMCs. This chain connects TRBV9 to TRBJ1-1; D might be TRBD1 (6 bases). This TCR was sampled from a man between 18 and 29 years old in good health and CMV-seropositive. DNA of the CDR3: TGTGCCAGCAGCGTAGACAGGGTCGCTGAAGCTTTCTTT. Protein: CASSVDRVAEAFF.